Listed here is a single T cell receptor (beta chain). V shed 0 bases, J shed 3 bases, and the junction held 7 bases outside the gene matches. Germline CDR1 is SGHRS and CDR2 is YFSETQ. The length of the CDR3 is 16 residues. The method was immunoSEQ multiplex PCR; TCRdb's version includes in-frame clones alone and lacks a portion of them. The table includes 25,000 to 35,000 clones, around 93% detected once. The entry originates in a study of circulating and synovial CD4+ cells in juvenile arthritis. The chain joins TRBV5-1 to TRBJ2-3, with TRBD2 matching over 7 bases. Specimen: CD4+ T cells from blood. This clonotype originated in a human donor with juvenile idiopathic arthritis. The CDR3 DNA reads as TGCGCCAGCAGCTTGGTTGCGGGAGCGGCGACAGATACGCAGTATTTT. It encodes CASSLVAGAATDTQYF.